This T cell receptor beta chain came from a study of cytomegalovirus exposure and HLA in healthy donors. Study-level findings and limits: Cytomegalovirus status was reportedly diagnosed by the classifier with high specificity and sensitivity. Most TCR sequences were rare, but some public TCRs occurred in many donors.

Sequenced by immunoSEQ multiplex PCR; TCRdb stores in-frame clones only, minus some. Here the sample spans about 72,000 clones, less than 95% being singletons. As regards this clone: Its antigen is unidentified.

CDR3 length: 13 residues. Trimming removed 1 base at V and 5 bases at J, with 7 bases between. Germline-derived CDR1 and CDR2 are MGHRA and YSYEKL. Sample: PBMCs. The TCR comes from a woman between 18 and 29 years old in good health and CMV-seronegative. The chain is built from TRBV4-1 and TRBJ2-3, with D unclear. The CDR3 DNA is TGCGCCAGCAGCCAAGTCTCTAAAGATACGCAGTATTTT. Translating gives CASSQVSKDTQYF.